These 2 T cell receptor beta chains share one sample of origin, sequenced in a study of PD-L1 blockade in urothelial cancer. Time point of the sample: peripheral blood 6 weeks after treatment start. Some clones are missing from TCRdb's copy, which holds only in-frame ones; the method was immunoSEQ multiplex PCR. The table includes nearly 50,000 clones, around 80% detected once. Sequences were derived from PBMCs, sampled around atezolizumab (anti-PD-L1) treatment. These receptors were obtained from a man aged 65 to 79 with urothelial cancer.

This sequence joins TRBV19 and TRBJ1-1; maybe TRBD1 (6 bases). V was pared by 4 bases and J by 2 bases, with 11 bases between. Germline V gives CDR1 LNHDA, CDR2 SQIVND (reference sequence). The CDR3 totals 14 residues. In DNA, the CDR3 is TGTGCCAGTAGTAAGGGACACCTAAACACTGAAGCTTTCTTT. Translating it yields CASSKGHLNTEAFF.

The chain employs TRBV19 and TRBJ2-7; D possibly corresponds to TRBD2 (6 bases). The V end was cut by 4 bases, the J end by 2 bases, with 15 bases between. CDR1 and CDR2 from the germline V gene are LNHDA and SQIVND (reference sequence). This CDR3 comprises 15 residues. CDR3 sequence reads: CASSKGTEGAYEQYF. In DNA, the CDR3 is TGTGCCAGTAGTAAAGGGACTGAGGGAGCCTACGAGCAGTACTTC.